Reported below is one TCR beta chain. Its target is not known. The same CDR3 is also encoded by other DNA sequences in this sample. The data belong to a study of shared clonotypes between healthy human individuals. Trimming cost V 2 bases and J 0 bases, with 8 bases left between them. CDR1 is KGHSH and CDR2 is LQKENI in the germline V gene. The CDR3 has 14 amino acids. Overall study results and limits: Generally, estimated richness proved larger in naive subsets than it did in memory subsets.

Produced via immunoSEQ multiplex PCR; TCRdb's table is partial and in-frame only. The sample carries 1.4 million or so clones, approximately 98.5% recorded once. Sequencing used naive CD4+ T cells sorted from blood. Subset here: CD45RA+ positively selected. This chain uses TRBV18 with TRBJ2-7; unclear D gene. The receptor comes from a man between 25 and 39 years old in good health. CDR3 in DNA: TGTGCCAGCTCACCAGACTCCGGCTCCTACGAGCAGTACTTC. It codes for CASSPDSGSYEQYF. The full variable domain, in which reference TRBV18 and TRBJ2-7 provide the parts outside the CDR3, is NAGVMQNPRHLVRRRGQEARLRCSPMKGHSHVYWYRQLPEEGLKFMVYLQKENIIDESGMPKERFSAEFPKEGPSILRIQQVVRGDSAAYFCASSPDSGSYEQYFGPGTRLTVT.